A single sample gave rise to the 14 T cell receptor beta chains below, sequenced in a study of follicular helper T cells after annual influenza vaccination. The assay was immunoSEQ multiplex PCR, and TCRdb's table has in-frame clones only and misses some. This sample has 9,300 or so clones, with 80% to 85% found just once. Time point defined: 2015-2016 season, pre-vaccination. The sample was CXCR5+ CD38- circulating T follicular helper cells from blood, taken on the day of influenza vaccination. Subset given: circulating Tfh, non-naive CD4+CXCR5+PD-1+ (ICOS+CD38+ or ICOS-CD38-). The receptors originated from an adult who received the influenza vaccine.

The chain combines TRBV5-8 with TRBJ2-2; 7 positions agree with TRBD2. Germline V gene data show CDR1 as SGHTS and CDR2 as YDEGEE. CDR3 length: 15 amino acids. The V segment lost 4 bases and the J segment 1 base; nucleotides outside the gene matches: 4. The CDR3 is CASSQGRVNTGELFF. The CDR3 DNA reads TGTGCCAGCAGCCAAGGGAGGGTGAACACCGGGGAGCTGTTTTTT.

The V call is TRBV28, the J call TRBJ1-5, with 8 nucleotides matching TRBD1. The germline gives CDR1 MDHEN, CDR2 SYDVKM. V was clipped by 5 bases and J by 0 bases; unmatched bases: 3. CDR3 length equals 15 residues. The CDR3 DNA is TGTGCCAGCAGTACGACAGGGGTTAGCAATCAGCCCCAGCATTTT. Protein sequence: CASSTTGVSNQPQHF.

The gene calls are TRBV7-3 and TRBJ2-5; the D is unclear. The ends were cut back, 2 bases at V and 1 base at J, with 11 bases in the middle. Germline-derived CDR1 and CDR2 are SGHTA and FQGTGA. CDR3 size: 15 residues. For the CDR3, the DNA is TGTGCCAGCAGCTTAGGGTTCGGCAGCCAAGAGACCCAGTACTTC. It translates to CASSLGFGSQETQYF.

The chain's CDR3 is CASSLVGTATNEKLFF. In DNA form, the CDR3 reads TGTGCCAGCAGCTTAGTCGGGACAGCAACTAATGAAAAACTGTTTTTT. The chain carries TRBV5-5 and TRBJ1-4; 7 nucleotides agree with TRBD1. Germline trimming cut 2 bases from V and 0 bases from J; bases unmatched to any gene: 4. Germline loops: CDR1 SGHKS, CDR2 YYEKEE (reference sequence). The CDR3 is made up of 16 amino acids.

The chain employs TRBV19 and TRBJ2-1; TRBD1 might be the D (6 bases). CDR3 length equals 13 residues. The V gene's germline CDR1 is LNHDA and CDR2 SQIVND (reference sequence). V lost 2 bases, J lost 6 bases, and 8 bases lay in between. The CDR3 DNA reads as TGTGCCAGTAGTATAAGGGGGAGCAATGAGCAGTTCTTC. It specifies CASSIRGSNEQFF. The whole variable domain, remainder taken from reference TRBV19 and TRBJ2-1, is DGGITQSPKYLFRKEGQNVTLSCEQNLNHDAMYWYRQDPGQGLRLIYYSQIVNDFQKGDIAEGYSVSREKKESFPLTVTSAQKNPTAFYLCASSIRGSNEQFFGPGTRLTVL.

This clone was recorded once. The rearrangement joins TRBV28 to TRBJ1-2, with 7 bases matching TRBD1. Unmatched junction bases numbered 11, after V lost 8 bases and J lost 5 bases. Germline assignment: CDR1 MDHEN and CDR2 SYDVKM. The CDR3 totals 14 residues. Here the CDR3 DNA reads TGTGCCAGCGCGTTCCTGGCAGGGGGTTATGGCTACACCTTC. Residues: CASAFLAGGYGYTF.

In its sample, this clone was seen once. V gene TRBV6-5 combines with J gene TRBJ1-2; D possibly corresponds to TRBD1 (6 bases). V was cut by 6 bases and J by 8 bases, with 19 bases left in between. Germline-derived CDR1 and CDR2 are MNHEY and SVGAGI. This CDR3 has 14 amino acids. The CDR3, as DNA: TGTGCCAGCAGACGCCGGGACAACGCAGGCGGCTACACCTTC. It encodes CASRRRDNAGGYTF.

In nucleotides, the CDR3 is TGTGCCAGCAGCTTAGGGGGACAACGAAATGAAAAACTGTTTTTT. Amino acid sequence: CASSLGGQRNEKLFF. This sequence joins TRBV7-9 and TRBJ1-4, with D tentatively TRBD1 (6 bases). The CDR3 consists of 15 residues. Deletions cut 1 base from V and 5 bases from J, with 11 bases between. Germline loops: CDR1 SEHNR, CDR2 FQNEAQ (reference sequence).

The chain is built from TRBV15 and TRBJ2-4, with TRBD1 as a possible D gene (5 bases). The CDR3 length is 15 residues. The germline gives CDR1 LNHNV, CDR2 YYDKDF (reference sequence). V was pared by 0 bases and J by 2 bases, with 8 bases between. As DNA, the CDR3 is TGTGCCACCAGCAGAGAGCAGGGCTCCAAAAACATTCAGTACTTC. Translation: CATSREQGSKNIQYF.

This chain uses TRBV29-1 with TRBJ1-5; no firm D call. CDR1 SQVTM and CDR2 ANQGSEA come from the germline V gene. The CDR3 extends over 14 amino acids. The ends were cut back, 4 bases at V and 5 bases at J, with 15 bases in the middle. The CDR3 reads CSVVMSGNHQPQHF. In nucleotides, the CDR3 is TGCAGCGTTGTGATGAGTGGCAATCATCAGCCCCAGCATTTT.

This CDR3 reads CASSYPTGNLAQPQHF. The CDR3 DNA reads as TGTGCCAGCAGTTACCCTACAGGGAACTTAGCTCAGCCCCAGCATTTT. This chain links TRBV6-6 with TRBJ1-5; tentatively, D is TRBD1 (6 bases). This CDR3 contains 16 residues. CDR1 and CDR2 (germline): MNHNY, SVGAGI (reference sequence). Trimming left V 2 bases short and J 6 bases short, with 17 bases between.

The genes are TRBV28 and TRBJ1-4, with TRBD1 as a possible D gene (6 bases). Trimming cost V 8 bases and J 6 bases, with 13 bases left between them. Per the germline V gene, CDR1 is MDHEN and CDR2 is SYDVKM. The length of the CDR3 is 13 residues. CDR3 sequence: CASGRGIDEKLFF. In DNA, the CDR3 is TGTGCCAGCGGGAGGGGGATCGATGAAAAACTGTTTTTT.

The rearrangement joins TRBV25-1 to TRBJ2-1; no definite D call. There are 11 residues in the CDR3. Germline V CDR1 and CDR2: MGHDK, SYGVNS. The V end lost 10 bases, the J end lost 4 bases, and 8 bases lay between the germline ends. Here the CDR3 reads CATQEYNEQFF. For the CDR3, the DNA is TGTGCCACCCAGGAATACAATGAGCAGTTCTTC.

This chain joins TRBV29-1 and TRBJ2-7; either TRBD1 or TRBD2 may supply D (6 bases each). CDR3 length: 13 residues. The V and J ends lost 6 bases and 1 base respectively, with 13 bases between them. Looked up from germline, CDR1 is SQVTM and CDR2 is ANQGSEA. The CDR3 sequence is CSVVTGLSYEQYF. The DNA for the CDR3 is TGCAGCGTGGTGACAGGACTATCCTACGAGCAGTACTTC.